This T cell receptor (beta chain) was recovered during a study of spatial heterogeneity in lung cancer (dated by TCRdb to about 2019). For context, the study as a whole: Beta-chain transcripts were consistently detected in greater numbers than alpha-chain transcripts, which likely reflected higher beta-chain transcript abundance. Both alpha and beta chains were TCR-sequenced in samples taken at surgery, namely 220 tumor regions, 62 to 70 matched nontumor lung samples and a few dozen PBMC samples. Nonsynonymous mutation counts, determined by whole-exome sequencing of tumor tissue, were related to features of the TCR repertoire. In the raw uncorrected reads, each unique combination of TCR and UMI appeared more than ten times on average. The study quantitatively compared TCR alpha and beta repertoires across multiple tumor regions, matched nontumor lung and blood in non-small cell lung cancer.

Points the paper makes about the study in general: Additional single-cell paired TCR alpha and beta sequencing was considered necessary to confirm, at a functional level, the hypothesis that regional TCRs recognize regional mutations. Ubiquitous expanded tumor TCRs showed up in blood more often at tumor resection than at routine follow-up.

CDR1 and CDR2 are read off the germline V gene as KGHSH and LQKENI. The cysteine opens and the phenylalanine closes a CDR3 of 14 amino acids. Just the 42-base CDR3 DNA is kept, in frame starting at base 1. In light of the paper, this sample's time point label describes: sample taken at primary tumor resection. TCR sequencing used whole RNA extracted from tumor and nontumor lung tissue, or from cryopreserved PBMC samples, without cell sorting. Donors were some 67 patients with early-stage, untreated non-small cell lung cancer from the lung TRACERx cohort. A patient was chosen for TCR sequencing only when enough RNA was available from at least two tumor regions. Libraries came from 5' RACE. These reads were obtained on a NextSeq 500. To allow correction of PCR and sequencing errors, the TCR library protocol tagged every TCR cDNA molecule with a unique molecular identifier. As for how the authors treated the data: Decombinator tools were used for TCR identification, UMI-based error correction and CDR3 extraction. Expanded TCRs were defined as those above a frequency of 2 per 1,000, corresponding to the top 1% of the tumor frequency distribution. Rényi diversity was computed with the R vegan package after subsampling each repertoire 100 times to 5,000 TCRs. CDR3 similarity networks were constructed using string-kernel similarity of amino acid triplets, with links drawn between CDR3s whose pairwise similarity was above 0.82. The public reads were run again by TCRdb, first through fastp at Q25 and then through MiXCR, and only productive beta chains were kept. One record per CDR3 amino acid sequence lists the most common genes and DNA. None of the V and J calls come from the authors' own analysis; TCRdb made them. The sample table holds more than 75,000 distinct CDR3 sequences, of which 10% to 15% were seen once. The top ten clonotypes cover 4.6% of the sample.

With regard to this clonotype: Its antigen is currently not known. At one end the junction does not follow the germline gene, possibly because of a read error.

The starting material was PBMCs, obtained at surgery. The sequence derives from a male donor with early-stage non-small cell lung cancer. The rearrangement combines TRBV18 with TRBJ2-1; 8 bases in between match TRBD1. The encoded CDR3 is CASSADSTIRGQVF. Here is the DNA: TGTGCCAGCTCAGCGGACTCGACCATCAGGGGGCAAGTCTTC.